This T cell receptor (beta chain) appears in the sequencing data of a study of blood T cell repertoires in COVID-19. The authors' processing: Amplified reference gene primers provided the basis for estimating nucleated cell counts. Clones were read by immunoSEQ multiplex PCR, and TCRdb kept only the in-frame ones, dropping some. D and trimming come from the DNA, and the V and J calls and clone size come from that table. The data hold 130,000 to 150,000 clones, with 65% to 90% observed a single time. There are 14 residues in the CDR3. V dropped 1 base and J dropped 8 bases, with 11 bases sitting between them. CDR1 is SGHTA and CDR2 is FQGNSA in the germline V gene. This clone has a count of ten or more.

The sequence derives from a human donor in a cohort sampled during active COVID-19. The chain is built from TRBV7-2 and TRBJ1-4; no clear D gene. The sample taken for sequencing was peripheral blood. The CDR3 bases are TGTGCCAGCAGCTTAGGGCCTGAACGCGAAAAACTGTTTTTT. Its translation is CASSLGPEREKLFF.